A selection of T cell receptor beta chains follows, all from one sample in a study of T cells in Graves' hyperthyroidism and ophthalmopathy. TCRdb recomputed calls from the multiplex PCR reads with MiXCR, one row per CDR3 protein. The sample records a few hundred thousand distinct CDR3 sequences, roughly 15% being singletons. Sequenced sample: blood. Source of these receptors: a woman aged 35 to 49 with Graves' hyperthyroidism that later progressed to Graves' ophthalmopathy. CDR3s include the opening cysteine and the closing phenylalanine or tryptophan. The order of the fields is D gene, V gene, J gene, clone size, CDR3 DNA, CDR3 protein. The D gene is left open where the match is weak. Only part of the rows carry a size: once, few, many, or a class if the clone is expanded.

d_gene: TRBD1; v_gene: TRBV28; j_gene: TRBJ1-3; abundance: .; CDR3nt: TGTGCCAGCAGCGGACAGGGTTTGAGAGGAAACACCATATATTTT; CDR3aa: CASSGQGLRGNTIYF
d_gene: TRBD2; v_gene: TRBV30; j_gene: TRBJ2-7; abundance: few; CDR3nt: TGTGCCTGGGAAAGTTCACCCGGGACTACTATCCCCTACGAGCAGTACTTC; CDR3aa: CAWESSPGTTIPYEQYF
d_gene: .; v_gene: TRBV4-1; j_gene: TRBJ1-1; abundance: many; CDR3nt: TGCGCCAGCAGCCAAGTGGGCAGGATGGACACTGAAGCTTTCTTT; CDR3aa: CASSQVGRMDTEAFF
d_gene: .; v_gene: TRBV28; j_gene: TRBJ2-5; abundance: .; CDR3nt: TGTGCCAGCAGTCCCAGGGGCCGCCCAGGGGAGACCCAGTACTTC; CDR3aa: CASSPRGRPGETQYF
d_gene: TRBD1; v_gene: TRBV12-3/TRBV12-4; j_gene: TRBJ2-1; abundance: many; CDR3nt: TGTGCCAGCACCATGGGACAGAACAATGAGCAGTTCTTC; CDR3aa: CASTMGQNNEQFF
d_gene: .; v_gene: TRBV11-2; j_gene: TRBJ1-4; abundance: many; CDR3nt: TGTGCCAGCTCACTCCGGGGCGAAAAACTGTTTTTT; CDR3aa: CASSLRGEKLFF
d_gene: TRBD2; v_gene: TRBV4-1; j_gene: TRBJ2-2; abundance: many; CDR3nt: TGCGCCAGCAGCCAAGTCGGGACTAGATGGACCGGGGAGCTGTTTTTT; CDR3aa: CASSQVGTRWTGELFF
d_gene: TRBD2; v_gene: TRBV30; j_gene: TRBJ2-2; abundance: .; CDR3nt: TGTGCCTGGAGTGTACTTATATCAGGGACTAGCGGGAGAAGGAACACCGGGGAGCTGTTTTTT; CDR3aa: CAWSVLISGTSGRRNTGELFF
d_gene: TRBD1; v_gene: TRBV25-1; j_gene: TRBJ2-7; abundance: many; CDR3nt: TGTGCCAGCAGTCCAGCAAACAGGGGAACCTACGAGCAGTACTTC; CDR3aa: CASSPANRGTYEQYF
d_gene: .; v_gene: TRBV5-6; j_gene: TRBJ2-5; abundance: many; CDR3nt: TGTGCCAGCAGCTTCGGCCTTTCGGGGACCCAGTACTTC; CDR3aa: CASSFGLSGTQYF
d_gene: .; v_gene: TRBV12-3/TRBV12-4; j_gene: TRBJ2-3; abundance: .; CDR3nt: TGTGCCAGCCGACGGGGCAGGGGGCTTGCTAGCGGGGTCACAGATACGCAGTATTTT; CDR3aa: CASRRGRGLASGVTDTQYF
d_gene: .; v_gene: TRBV6-1; j_gene: TRBJ2-1; abundance: .; CDR3nt: TGTGCCAGCAGTGACGCGGGCCGCTCCTACAATGAGCAGTTCTTC; CDR3aa: CASSDAGRSYNEQFF
d_gene: .; v_gene: TRBV14; j_gene: TRBJ2-3; abundance: many; CDR3nt: TGTGCCAGCAGCCAAGTTTGGGGGGATACGCAGTATTTT; CDR3aa: CASSQVWGDTQYF
d_gene: .; v_gene: TRBV7-9; j_gene: TRBJ2-2; abundance: .; CDR3nt: TGTGCCAGCAGTACTCGAGGGTCAGCGAACACCGGGGAGCTGTTTTTT; CDR3aa: CASSTRGSANTGELFF
d_gene: TRBD2; v_gene: TRBV7-3; j_gene: TRBJ2-1; abundance: many; CDR3nt: TGTGCCAGCAGCTCGGGACTAGCGGGAGTTGAGCAGTTCTTC; CDR3aa: CASSSGLAGVEQFF
d_gene: TRBD1; v_gene: TRBV24-1; j_gene: TRBJ2-5; abundance: many; CDR3nt: TGTGCCACCAGTGATTTGGAGGGACAGGGACAAGAGACCCAGTACTTC; CDR3aa: CATSDLEGQGQETQYF
d_gene: .; v_gene: TRBV6-1; j_gene: TRBJ2-1; abundance: .; CDR3nt: TGTGCCAGCAGTCCGAACTCGGCCAATGAGCAGTTCTTC; CDR3aa: CASSPNSANEQFF
d_gene: TRBD2; v_gene: TRBV12-3/TRBV12-4; j_gene: TRBJ2-1; abundance: many; CDR3nt: TGTGCCAGCAGTTTCCTATCCTGGAGTTTATCGGGGGCTAGCGGGAGCAGTAATGAGCAGTTCTTC; CDR3aa: CASSFLSWSLSGASGSSNEQFF
d_gene: TRBD1; v_gene: TRBV5-6; j_gene: TRBJ1-4; abundance: .; CDR3nt: TGTGCCAGCCGGACGACAGGGGCTTTTAATGAAAAACTGTTTTTT; CDR3aa: CASRTTGAFNEKLFF
d_gene: .; v_gene: TRBV20-1; j_gene: TRBJ2-2; abundance: many; CDR3nt: TGCAGTGCTAGTGGAGGGACTTCGAACACCGGGGAGCTGTTTTTT; CDR3aa: CSASGGTSNTGELFF
d_gene: .; v_gene: TRBV27; j_gene: TRBJ2-1; abundance: many; CDR3nt: TGTGCCAGCAGTTTTAACCTGGAGGATAATGAGCAGTTCTTC; CDR3aa: CASSFNLEDNEQFF
d_gene: .; v_gene: TRBV28; j_gene: TRBJ1-5; abundance: many; CDR3nt: TGTGCCAGCAGCATTCCCCAGTCGGCTCAGCCCCAGCATTTT; CDR3aa: CASSIPQSAQPQHF
d_gene: TRBD2; v_gene: TRBV29-1; j_gene: TRBJ2-3; abundance: .; CDR3nt: TGCAGCGTTTTCGGACTAGCGCCTTCAGATACGCAGTATTTT; CDR3aa: CSVFGLAPSDTQYF
d_gene: TRBD1; v_gene: TRBV12-3/TRBV12-4; j_gene: TRBJ1-5; abundance: many; CDR3nt: TGTGCCAGCAGTTTGGACAGGGGGCTACAGCATTTT; CDR3aa: CASSLDRGLQHF
d_gene: .; v_gene: TRBV9; j_gene: TRBJ1-2; abundance: many; CDR3nt: TGTGCCAGCAGCGTAGATGGGTCCCGCCATGGCTACACCTTC; CDR3aa: CASSVDGSRHGYTF
d_gene: TRBD1; v_gene: TRBV27; j_gene: TRBJ2-2; abundance: many; CDR3nt: TGTGCCAGCAAAATGGACAGGGGGAACACCGGGGAGCTGTTTTTT; CDR3aa: CASKMDRGNTGELFF
d_gene: .; v_gene: TRBV6-5; j_gene: TRBJ2-5; abundance: many; CDR3nt: TGTGCCAGCAGTTACTCTCGGCTCCATGGCGAGACCCAGTACTTC; CDR3aa: CASSYSRLHGETQYF
d_gene: .; v_gene: TRBV24-1; j_gene: TRBJ2-5; abundance: .; CDR3nt: TGTGCCACCAGTGATTTAGGGGACGGAAACCAAGAGACCCAGTACTTC; CDR3aa: CATSDLGDGNQETQYF
d_gene: .; v_gene: TRBV25-1; j_gene: TRBJ2-7; abundance: many; CDR3nt: TGTGCCAGCAGTGAATTTAGGGACACGCAGTACTTC; CDR3aa: CASSEFRDTQYF
d_gene: .; v_gene: TRBV20-1; j_gene: TRBJ2-4; abundance: many; CDR3nt: TGCAGTGCTACTTCAGGGCGAGTAGCCAAAAACATTCAGTACTTC; CDR3aa: CSATSGRVAKNIQYF
d_gene: .; v_gene: TRBV27; j_gene: TRBJ2-7; abundance: many; CDR3nt: TGTGCCACCTTGGGTATGCAAGGCGAGCAGTACTTC; CDR3aa: CATLGMQGEQYF
d_gene: .; v_gene: TRBV2; j_gene: TRBJ2-7; abundance: many; CDR3nt: TGTGCCACCTCCCAGACAGATCTCTACGAGCAGTACTTC; CDR3aa: CATSQTDLYEQYF
d_gene: .; v_gene: TRBV19; j_gene: TRBJ2-2; abundance: many; CDR3nt: TGTGCCAGTAGTATTTTAGACACCGGGGAGCTGTTTTTT; CDR3aa: CASSILDTGELFF
d_gene: TRBD2; v_gene: TRBV19; j_gene: TRBJ2-1; abundance: many; CDR3nt: TGTGCCAGTAGTATAGCGGGAGGACGCTACAATGAGCAGTTCTTC; CDR3aa: CASSIAGGRYNEQFF
d_gene: .; v_gene: TRBV2; j_gene: TRBJ2-5; abundance: many; CDR3nt: TGTGCCAGCTTCCTGGAGCGGCAAGAGACCCAGTACTTC; CDR3aa: CASFLERQETQYF
d_gene: TRBD1; v_gene: TRBV18; j_gene: TRBJ1-5; abundance: many; CDR3nt: TGTGCCAGCTCACCGGCCGGGACAGGGTCAGCCCAGCATTTT; CDR3aa: CASSPAGTGSAQHF
d_gene: TRBD2; v_gene: TRBV7-6; j_gene: TRBJ2-1; abundance: few; CDR3nt: TGTGCCAGCAGCTGGGGACTAGCGGGAGAGGTCTACAATGAGCAGTTCTTC; CDR3aa: CASSWGLAGEVYNEQFF
d_gene: .; v_gene: TRBV19; j_gene: TRBJ1-3; abundance: many; CDR3nt: TGTGCCAGTAGTAAAGGGCAGCTACTGTGGAGGAACACCATATATTTT; CDR3aa: CASSKGQLLWRNTIYF
d_gene: .; v_gene: TRBV7-6; j_gene: TRBJ1-3; abundance: .; CDR3nt: TGTGCCAGCAGTTCGAAGGGAAGGGCCGGATTTGACACCATATATTTT; CDR3aa: CASSSKGRAGFDTIYF
d_gene: .; v_gene: TRBV6-1; j_gene: TRBJ1-4; abundance: many; CDR3nt: TGTGCCAGCAGGGAACGGCGAGGGGGGCCTAATGAAAAACTGTTTTTT; CDR3aa: CASRERRGGPNEKLFF
d_gene: .; v_gene: TRBV28; j_gene: TRBJ1-5; abundance: many; CDR3nt: TGTGCCAGCAGTCCTCAGACCGGGAATCAGCCCCAGCATTTT; CDR3aa: CASSPQTGNQPQHF
d_gene: TRBD1; v_gene: TRBV9; j_gene: TRBJ1-1; abundance: many; CDR3nt: TGTGCCAGCAGCGGGACCGGACAGGGCGGCACTGAAGCTTTCTTT; CDR3aa: CASSGTGQGGTEAFF
d_gene: .; v_gene: TRBV13; j_gene: TRBJ1-1; abundance: .; CDR3nt: TGTACCAGCCGTCCTCGCCCGGATTTGGGGACTGAAGCCTTCTTT; CDR3aa: CTSRPRPDLGTEAFF
d_gene: TRBD2; v_gene: TRBV7-3; j_gene: TRBJ2-1; abundance: many; CDR3nt: TGTGCCAGCAGCTCCGGGGTAGGGAGGGTACTCAATGAGCAGTTCTTC; CDR3aa: CASSSGVGRVLNEQFF
d_gene: .; v_gene: TRBV28; j_gene: TRBJ2-7; abundance: many; CDR3nt: TGTGCCAGCTCACCCTCCTCCTACGAGCAGTACTTC; CDR3aa: CASSPSSYEQYF
d_gene: .; v_gene: TRBV9; j_gene: TRBJ2-1; abundance: .; CDR3nt: TGTGCCAGCAGCGCCGATAGCTCCTACAATGAGCAGTTCTTC; CDR3aa: CASSADSSYNEQFF
d_gene: TRBD2; v_gene: TRBV2; j_gene: TRBJ2-7; abundance: many; CDR3nt: TGTGCCACCGGGACTAGCGGCTACGAGCAGTACTTC; CDR3aa: CATGTSGYEQYF
d_gene: .; v_gene: TRBV6-1; j_gene: TRBJ2-7; abundance: many; CDR3nt: TGTGCCAGCAGTGACGCGGCGGGCTCTTCCGAGCAGTACTTC; CDR3aa: CASSDAAGSSEQYF
d_gene: TRBD2; v_gene: TRBV28; j_gene: TRBJ2-7; abundance: few; CDR3nt: TGTGCCACCAATGGGGGGGCTAGCGGGTTTTACGAGCAGTACTTC; CDR3aa: CATNGGASGFYEQYF
d_gene: TRBD1; v_gene: TRBV5-1; j_gene: TRBJ2-1; abundance: many; CDR3nt: TGCGCCAGCAGCGTCGGGACAGTTTTTTCCTCCTACAATGAGCAGTTCTTC; CDR3aa: CASSVGTVFSSYNEQFF